These 21 T cell receptor beta chains were sequenced from one sample in a study of human T cells and chemical hapten exposure. MiXCR, run by TCRdb on the RACE reads, gives a single entry per CDR3 protein. The sample has more than 150,000 distinct CDR3 sequences, about 22% seen once; the top ten hold approximately 2.5%. Time point here: patch test 3, about 24 weeks after DPC sensitization. Treatment given: therapeutic diphenylcyclopropenone sensitization with weekly scalp DPC. The source material was whole blood, sampled in connection with sensitization to the hapten diphenylcyclopropenone (DPC). The receptors stem from a woman aged 40 to 49 with alopecia areata. Some clones in this sample may be carry-over from other donors' samples.

The sample holds a few counts of this clonotype. CDR3 in DNA: TGCAGTGCTAGAGATCCCTTAGGGGAAGGAGGGGAAAAACTGTTTTTT. Translation: CSARDPLGEGGEKLFF. V usage is TRBV20-1 and J usage is TRBJ1-4, with D possibly being TRBD1 (5 bases). The germline V and J ends were trimmed by 0 bases and 8 bases, with 19 bases remaining between them. Germline lookup yields CDR1 DFQATT and CDR2 SNEGSKA (reference sequence). CDR3 size: 16 residues.

There are a few counts of this clonotype. The chain couples TRBV4-2 to TRBJ1-5, with D perhaps TRBD1 (5 bases). There are 13 residues in the CDR3. Germline V gene data show CDR1 as LGHNA and CDR2 as YNFKEQ. V was shortened by 0 bases and J by 7 bases, with 7 bases between the two germline ends. DNA for the CDR3: TGTGCCAGCAGCCAAGAAGAGGGGCAGCCCCAGCATTTT. Translation: CASSQEEGQPQHF.

This clonotype was found many times. The J gene is TRBJ2-6, the V gene TRBV6-2 or TRBV6-3; D call uncertain. Germline assignment: CDR1 MNHEY and CDR2 SVGEGT. CDR3 length: 15 residues. The V end lost 0 bases, the J end lost 0 bases, and 3 bases lay between the germline ends. CDR3 sequence: CASSYSSSGANVLTF. The CDR3 bases are TGTGCCAGCAGTTACTCTAGCTCTGGGGCCAACGTCCTGACTTTC.

This chain connects TRBV9 to TRBJ2-2; no reliable D call. In germline, CDR1 is SGDLS, CDR2 YYNGEE. The CDR3 length is 14 residues. V was pared by 4 bases and J by 4 bases, with 11 bases between. The CDR3 DNA follows: TGTGCCAGCAGCCCCGGACGGACCACCGGGGAGCTGTTTTTT. Its translation is CASSPGRTTGELFF.

This clonotype showed up just a few times. J is TRBJ1-2 and V is TRBV20-1; D may be TRBD1 (6 bases). CDR3 length: 15 residues. Germline CDR1 and CDR2: DFQATT and SNEGSKA (reference sequence). V was shortened by 0 bases and J by 7 bases, with 18 bases between the two germline ends. In DNA, the CDR3 is TGCAGTGCTAGAGACCCAGGGACAATCTCGACTGGCTACACCTTC. Translating it yields CSARDPGTISTGYTF.

The chain uses TRBV9 and TRBJ2-1; 11 bases fit TRBD2. The germline V gene encodes CDR1 SGDLS and CDR2 YYNGEE. This CDR3 contains 14 residues. Trimming cost V 7 bases and J 6 bases; bases outside gene matches: 6. CDR3 DNA: TGTGCCAGCGGGAAAGGACTAGCGGGCAATGAGCAGTTCTTC. It is translated as CASGKGLAGNEQFF.

The V gene is TRBV15, the J gene TRBJ1-2; D is undetermined. The germline V gene encodes CDR1 LNHNV and CDR2 YYDKDF (reference sequence). CDR3 size: 15 residues. Trimming took 1 base from V and 4 from J, leaving 13 bases between them. The CDR3 sequence: CATSRVAGNGYGYTF. Here the CDR3 DNA reads TGTGCCACCAGCAGAGTAGCGGGTAATGGCTATGGCTACACCTTC. Supplemented by reference TRBV15 and TRBJ1-2, the full variable domain reads DAMVIQNPRYQVTQFGKPVTLSCSQTLNHNVMYWYQQKSSQAPKLLFHYYDKDFNNEADTPDNFQSRRPNTSFCFLDIRSPGLGDTAMYLCATSRVAGNGYGYTFGSGTRLTVV.

The V gene is TRBV5-1, the J gene TRBJ1-1; D is perhaps TRBD1 (6 bases). Trimming pared 5 bases from V and 3 bases from J, leaving 17 bases between. The CDR3 loop spans 15 amino acids. Germline values: CDR1 SGHRS, CDR2 YFSETQ. The CDR3 bases are TGCGCCAGCAGGTTTGGGGGCAGGGCGGACACTGAAGCTTTCTTT. Encoded protein: CASRFGGRADTEAFF.

The chain has TRBV6-2 or TRBV6-3 and TRBJ1-5; D possibly corresponds to TRBD1 (5 bases). CDR3 size: 14 residues. Germline CDR1 and CDR2: MNHEY and SVGEGT. V was shortened by 6 bases and J by 11 bases, with 20 bases between the two germline ends. This chain's CDR3 is CASRRDRWVWAQHF. CDR3 bases: TGTGCCAGCAGGAGGGACCGCTGGGTATGGGCCCAGCATTTT.

The J gene is TRBJ2-1, the V gene TRBV6-2 or TRBV6-3, with 7 bases lining up with TRBD2. V lost 7 bases to trimming and J lost 8 bases; unmatched junction nucleotides: 8. Germline CDR1 reads MNHEY; CDR2 reads SVGEGT. The CDR3 is made up of 13 amino acids. The CDR3 DNA is TGTGCCAGCATGAGAGCGGGATCCGATGAGCAGTTCTTC. Protein: CASMRAGSDEQFF.

In this sample, this clonotype turned up many times. The chain joins TRBV18 to TRBJ2-7, with 14 bases aligning to TRBD2. This CDR3 has 17 amino acids. V shed 3 bases, J shed 0 bases, and the junction held 4 bases outside the gene matches. Germline V gene lookup returns CDR1 KGHSH and CDR2 LQKENI. CDR3 loop: CASSPGTSGSDSYEQYF. CDR3 in DNA: TGTGCCAGCTCACCCGGGACTAGCGGGAGCGACTCCTACGAGCAGTACTTC.

The chain employs TRBV6-1 and TRBJ2-7; either TRBD1 or TRBD2 may fit D (5 bases each). V dropped 6 bases and J dropped 2 bases, with 17 bases sitting between them. CDR3 size: 15 residues. Germline CDR1 and CDR2: MNHNS and SASEGT. CDR3 coding DNA: TGTGCCAGCAGGGACGGCTGGGGGTTAACCTACGAGCAGTACTTC. It is translated as CASRDGWGLTYEQYF.

The chain uses TRBV12-3 or TRBV12-4 and TRBJ1-4; 9 bases map to TRBD1. This CDR3 contains 15 residues. Trimming cost V 5 bases and J 7 bases; bases outside gene matches: 8. The CDR3 DNA follows: TGTGCCAGCAGTCCTGCGGGACAGGGAAGTGAAAAACTGTTTTTT. This codes for CASSPAGQGSEKLFF.

This clonotype was picked up a small number of times. The chain links TRBV28 to TRBJ2-5, with D perhaps matching TRBD1 (7 bases). The CDR3 has 14 amino acids. The V gene's germline CDR1 is MDHEN and CDR2 SYDVKM. Trimming removed 6 bases at V and 5 bases at J, with 16 bases between. DNA for the CDR3: TGTGCCAGCAGCACCCCCAGGGGGGCCGAGACCCAGTACTTC. This encodes CASSTPRGAETQYF.

J is TRBJ1-1 and V is TRBV10-3, with D tentatively TRBD1 (6 bases). Germline assignment: CDR1 ENHRY and CDR2 SYGVKD. Trimming left V 3 bases short and J 5 bases short, with 10 bases between. The CDR3 sequence is 13 residues long. The CDR3 reads CAISDGGGTEAFF. DNA for the CDR3: TGTGCCATCAGTGACGGAGGGGGAACTGAAGCTTTCTTT.

The chain combines TRBV29-1 with TRBJ2-7, with 10 bases identical to TRBD2. V shed 4 bases and J 5 bases; nucleotides not matched to a gene: 14. The CDR3 has 16 residues. Per the germline V gene, CDR1 is SQVTM and CDR2 is ANQGSEA. DNA for the CDR3: TGCAGCGTTGTAGGTCCTAGGACTAGCGGAGAGCACGAGCAGTACTTC. Translated: CSVVGPRTSGEHEQYF.

This clonotype was found once. The chain is built from TRBV18 and TRBJ2-1; no definite D call. The V and J ends lost 4 bases and 10 bases respectively, with 17 bases between them. Germline values: CDR1 KGHSH, CDR2 LQKENI. The CDR3 extends over 14 amino acids. CDR3 sequence (DNA): TGTGCCAGCTCACTTAACGCAAGGACCCCCGAGCAGTTCTTC. Protein product: CASSLNARTPEQFF.

The chain couples TRBV2 to TRBJ2-7; 7 bases map to TRBD1. The CDR3 extends over 14 amino acids. Per the germline V gene, CDR1 is SNHLY and CDR2 is FYNNEI. With V trimmed by 2 bases and J by 2 bases, 3 bases remained unmatched. DNA for the CDR3: TGTGCCAGCAGTGAAAGGGGGCGCGCCTACGAGCAGTACTTC. It translates to CASSERGRAYEQYF.

The V gene is TRBV18, the J gene TRBJ2-1, with D possibly being TRBD1 or TRBD2 (6 bases each). V lost 0 bases, J lost 8 bases, and 14 bases lay in between. This CDR3 is 15 amino acids long. Germline-derived CDR1 and CDR2 are KGHSH and LQKENI. The CDR3 region is CASSPPWTGGHEQFF. The CDR3 DNA is TGTGCCAGCTCACCACCGTGGACTGGGGGGCATGAGCAGTTCTTC.

This clonotype has more than one count but fewer than ten. The junction does not match germline at one end; this may be a read error. The chain couples TRBV5-1 to TRBJ2-1; 13 nucleotides agree with TRBD2. In germline, CDR1 is SGHRS, CDR2 YFSETQ. The CDR3 contains 15 residues. CDR3 region: CASSNSKPGTSGNCF. CDR3 DNA: TGCGCCAGCAGCAACAGCAAACCCGGGACTAGCGGGAATTGCTTC. Complete variable domain (other parts from reference TRBV5-1 and TRBJ2-1): KAGVTQTPRYLIKTRGQQVTLSCSPISGHRSVSWYQQTPGQGLQFLFEYFSETQRNKGNFPGRFSGRQFSNSRSEMNVSTLELGDSALYLCASSNSKPGTSGNCFGPGTRLTVL.

The chain links TRBV20-1 to TRBJ2-2, with D perhaps matching TRBD2 (6 bases). Per the germline V gene, CDR1 is DFQATT and CDR2 is SNEGSKA (reference sequence). With 6 bases removed from V and 3 bases from J, the gap between germline ends came to 11 bases. The length of the CDR3 is 13 residues. This chain's CDR3 is CSARTIDTGELFF. In DNA, the CDR3 is TGCAGTGCCCGGACTATCGACACCGGGGAGCTGTTTTTT.